Presented here are 17 T cell receptor beta chains from one specimen sequenced in a study of cytomegalovirus exposure and HLA in healthy donors. The table came from immunoSEQ multiplex PCR; TCRdb's copy has only in-frame clones and leaves some out. Of approximately 300,000 clones listed, about nine tenths are singletons. The specimen sequenced was PBMCs. The receptors were sampled from a woman aged 18-35 years in good health and CMV-seronegative.

The J gene is TRBJ1-3, the V gene TRBV29-1; no firm D call. The germline V gene encodes CDR1 SQVTM and CDR2 ANQGSEA. V lost 1 base, J lost 8 bases, and 9 bases lay in between. This CDR3 comprises 12 residues. CDR3 DNA: TGCAGCGTTGAAGCCCAGTCAGACACCATATATTTT. Amino acid sequence: CSVEAQSDTIYF.

In its sample, this clone was seen once. The chain is built from TRBV4-2 and TRBJ2-1, with D possibly matching TRBD1 (6 bases). V lost 6 bases and J lost 3, with 9 bases in between. The CDR3 has 13 amino acids. In germline, CDR1 is LGHNA, CDR2 YNFKEQ. The CDR3 region has the DNA TGTGCCAGCAGTCCAGGGGTCTACAATGAGCAGTTCTTC. Translation: CASSPGVYNEQFF.

V gene TRBV4-1 combines with J gene TRBJ1-1; 9 bases agree with TRBD1. Trimming removed 0 bases from V and 10 bases from J; junction bases left unmatched: 15. Germline V gene data show CDR1 as MGHRA and CDR2 as YSYEKL. The CDR3 contains 17 residues. Here the CDR3 reads CASSQDYGGQGRTPAFF. CDR3 nucleotide sequence: TGCGCCAGCAGCCAAGATTACGGAGGACAGGGGCGGACACCAGCTTTCTTT.

This clone occurred a few times. CDR3 region: CASSGTGYEQYF. CDR3 in DNA: TGTGCCAGTAGTGGGACAGGGTACGAGCAGTACTTC. This chain uses TRBV19 with TRBJ2-7; 9 bases agree with TRBD1. The V and J ends lost 5 bases and 4 bases, in that order; junction bases with no gene match: 0. The CDR3 runs to 12 residues. Germline-derived CDR1 and CDR2 are LNHDA and SQIVND (reference sequence).

This clone was counted a single time. V is TRBV29-1 and J is TRBJ1-4, with TRBD1 identical over 9 bases. The V gene end was trimmed by 7 bases and the J gene end by 14 bases; junction bases not matched to a gene: 11. CDR3 length: 12 amino acids. Germline values: CDR1 SQVTM, CDR2 ANQGSEA. The CDR3 nucleotides read TGCAGCGCGGGACAGGGCCCGAGCGGGCTGTTTTTT. This gives the protein CSAGQGPSGLFF. Based on the CDR3 plus reference TRBV29-1 and TRBJ1-4, the full variable domain is SAVISQKPSRDICQRGTSLTIQCQVDSQVTMMFWYRQQPGQSLTLIATANQGSEATYESGFVIDKFPISRPNLTFSTLTVSNMSPEDSSIYLCSAGQGPSGLFFGSGTQLSVL.

The chain links TRBV6-5 to TRBJ2-1; 7 bases line up with TRBD2. There are 14 residues in the CDR3. J was trimmed by 3 bases and V by 10 bases; bases with no gene match: 9. Germline assignment: CDR1 MNHEY and CDR2 SVGAGI. CDR3 residues: CATRTGRDYNEQFF. For the CDR3, the DNA is TGTGCCACCAGGACGGGGAGGGACTACAATGAGCAGTTCTTC.

CDR3 in amino acids: CASSPAANGYTF. CDR3 bases: TGTGCCAGCTCACCTGCCGCTAATGGCTACACCTTC. The chain joins TRBV18 to TRBJ1-2; D remains ambiguous. The V gene lost 3 bases and the J gene lost 6 bases, with 8 bases spanning the gap. This CDR3 is built from 12 residues. Germline loops: CDR1 KGHSH, CDR2 LQKENI.

This clone turned up a few times. The V and J genes are TRBV30 and TRBJ2-7; a weak D match, TRBD1 (6 bases). V lost 3 bases to trimming and J lost 3 bases, with 12 bases between them. There are 13 residues in the CDR3. The germline V gene encodes CDR1 GTSNPN and CDR2 SVGIG (reference sequence). The CDR3 spells CAWSTGTHYEQYF. CDR3 nucleotide sequence: TGTGCCTGGAGCACCGGGACACACTACGAGCAGTACTTC.

CDR3 amino acids: CASSRALEGNTEAFF. In DNA, the CDR3 is TGTGCCAGTAGTAGGGCACTCGAGGGTAACACTGAAGCTTTCTTT. The gene calls are TRBV19 and TRBJ1-1; D call uncertain. Trimming removed 4 bases at V and 2 bases at J, with 14 bases between. CDR1 LNHDA and CDR2 SQIVND come from the germline V gene (reference sequence). This CDR3 has 15 amino acids.

This clone was counted a few times. The chain carries TRBV4-2 and TRBJ1-2; the match to TRBD1 covers 9 bases. The CDR3 runs 14 residues. CDR1 is LGHNA and CDR2 is YNFKEQ in the germline V gene. J lost 6 bases, V lost 1 base, and 3 bases had no gene match. CDR3 nucleotides: TGTGCCAGCAGCCAAGTTGACAGGGGGAATGGCTACACCTTC. Protein: CASSQVDRGNGYTF.

This rearrangement joins TRBV7-6 to TRBJ2-5; a weak D match, TRBD2 (6 bases). CDR1 is SGHVS and CDR2 is FNYEAQ in the germline V gene. V dropped 7 bases and J dropped 2 bases, with 17 bases sitting between them. There are 15 residues in the CDR3. The CDR3 loop reads CASTSPGLGQETQYF. CDR3 bases: TGTGCCAGCACCAGTCCGGGACTGGGACAAGAGACCCAGTACTTC.

This clone appeared once. J is TRBJ1-4 and V is TRBV6-1; D is undetermined. Trimming cost V 6 bases and J 6 bases, with 14 bases left between them. Germline-derived CDR1 and CDR2 are MNHNS and SASEGT. The CDR3 sequence is 14 residues long. The CDR3 reads CASSRTTRDEKLFF. The CDR3 DNA reads as TGTGCCAGCAGCCGCACGACCCGGGATGAAAAACTGTTTTTT.

In this sample, this clone turned up once. V and J are TRBV10-3 and TRBJ2-7, with D possibly matching TRBD1 (6 bases). V lost 5 bases, J lost 1 base, and 12 bases lay in between. Germline-derived CDR1 and CDR2 are ENHRY and SYGVKD. The CDR3 is 14 residues long. CDR3 nucleotide sequence: TGTGCCATCAGTCGAGGGACACAATCCTACGAGCAGTACTTC. Translated: CAISRGTQSYEQYF.

The chain couples TRBV4-3 to TRBJ1-2; D call uncertain. Between the trimmed V and J ends, which lost 4 bases and 0 bases, there was a span of 12 bases. Germline CDR1 and CDR2: LGHNA and YSLEER. There are 15 residues in the CDR3. In DNA form, the CDR3 reads TGCGCCAGCAGCCCCCGAGCCCTTGCTAACTATGGCTACACCTTC. Translating gives CASSPRALANYGYTF.

V is TRBV5-1 and J is TRBJ2-1; D may be TRBD2 (6 bases). V lost 4 bases and J lost 9, with 23 bases in between. This CDR3 contains 16 residues. The germline CDR1 and CDR2 sequences are SGHRS and YFSETQ. The CDR3 DNA sequence: TGCGCCAGCAGCCCTCCACGGGAGCCCCTCTTGGGTGAGCAGTTCTTC. This sequence encodes CASSPPREPLLGEQFF.

V and J are TRBV6-1 and TRBJ1-2; 7 bases line up with TRBD1. This CDR3 comprises 15 residues. Per the germline V gene, CDR1 is MNHNS and CDR2 is SASEGT. With 7 bases clipped from V and 4 bases from J, the junction kept 12 bases outside the gene matches. The CDR3 DNA reads TGTGCCAGCACCCCCGGACAGGAAAGGGCCTATGGCTACACCTTC. It encodes CASTPGQERAYGYTF.

V and J are TRBV12-5 and TRBJ2-2; 10 bases are shared with TRBD2. The V and J ends lost 0 bases and 1 base, in that order; junction bases with no gene match: 5. This CDR3 has 18 amino acids. Germline values: CDR1 LGHNT, CDR2 FRNRAP. The chain's CDR3 is CASGLVRGLAENTGELFF. CDR3 nucleotides: TGTGCTAGTGGTTTGGTACGTGGACTAGCGGAGAACACCGGGGAGCTGTTTTTT.